This T cell receptor beta chain derives from a study of blood T cell repertoires in COVID-19. This CDR3 is built from 15 residues. The germline V gene encodes CDR1 LGHNA and CDR2 YNFKEQ. V shed 5 bases and J 3 bases; nucleotides not matched to a gene: 7. Sequencing was performed with immunoSEQ multiplex PCR; in TCRdb, only in-frame clones are kept and a portion is missing. The data hold under 350,000 clones, with more than 75% observed a single time. The chain recombines TRBV4-2 with TRBJ2-7, with 10 bases lining up with TRBD2. This TCR came from a man aged 55-75 years who had recovered from COVID-19. The sequenced sample consisted of PBMCs or T cells enriched from blood (not recorded which). The CDR3 reads CASSSLAGENYEQYF. The CDR3 DNA sequence: TGTGCCAGCAGCTCTCTAGCGGGGGAGAACTACGAGCAGTACTTC.